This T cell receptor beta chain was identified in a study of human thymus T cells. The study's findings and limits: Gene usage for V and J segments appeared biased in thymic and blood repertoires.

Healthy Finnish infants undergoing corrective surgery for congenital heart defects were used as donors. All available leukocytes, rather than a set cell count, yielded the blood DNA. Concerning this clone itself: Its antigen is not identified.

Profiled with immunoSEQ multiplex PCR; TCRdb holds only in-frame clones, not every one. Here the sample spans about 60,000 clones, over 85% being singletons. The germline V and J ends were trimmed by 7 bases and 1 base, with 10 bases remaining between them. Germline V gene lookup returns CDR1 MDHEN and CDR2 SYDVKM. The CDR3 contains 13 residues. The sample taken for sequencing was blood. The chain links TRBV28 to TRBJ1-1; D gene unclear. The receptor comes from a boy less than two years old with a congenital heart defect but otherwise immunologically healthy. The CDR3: CASKEDGNTEAFF. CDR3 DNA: TGTGCCAGCAAGGAGGACGGGAACACTGAAGCTTTCTTT.